This T cell receptor (beta chain) is from a study of CD8+ T cells in alopecia areata (dated by TCRdb to the late 2010s). In terms of the full investigation: The treated patients took part in an open-label pilot trial in which moderate-to-severe alopecia areata was treated with oral tofacitinib at 5 to 10 mg twice daily. Tofacitinib was administered for 6 to 18 months, and 6 months of follow-up off drug were then conducted to assess delayed response and recurrence. For the treated patients, the SALT score, which quantifies what percentage of scalp surface area is affected, served as the measure of disease severity. The study used high-throughput TCRbeta sequencing to examine T cell clonal expansion in alopecia areata, in both the C3H/HeJ mouse model and human patients. On the human side, TCRbeta sequencing was run on scalp tissue and on sorted CD4+ and CD8+ peripheral blood T cells from healthy controls and from alopecia areata patients with either patchy or totalis/universalis disease. Patients on tofacitinib were biopsied at baseline and after 4 and 24 weeks of treatment, and several of the patients also had a later scalp biopsy. Scalp clonality was compared among normal scalp (n=4), patchy alopecia areata scalp (n=8), and alopecia totalis/universalis scalp (n=8). RNA was obtained with the PAXgene miRNA kit for fixed scalp, the miRNeasy kit for PBMCs, and the RNeasy kit for mouse skin. TCRbeta CDR3 regions were amplified by immunoSEQ multiplex PCR with 35 Vbeta forward and 13 Jbeta reverse primers.

This specimen's time point label, interpreted: 4 weeks on oral tofacitinib. Explained via the paper, the treatment or condition label denotes: oral pan-JAK inhibitor, 5-10 mg twice daily. Lesional scalp punch biopsies and peripheral blood were obtained from alopecia areata patients. After PBMCs were isolated by density centrifugation and stained for CD3, CD4 and CD8, a FACSAria was used to sort CD4+ and CD8+ T cells. The library was generated by the immunoSEQ multiplex PCR assay. RNA was extracted from all samples and reverse transcribed into cDNA as template for TCR sequencing. First-strand cDNA was synthesized using SuperScript III with a 2:1 mix of oligo-dT and random hexamers. Amplification bias was assessed with a synthetic immune receptor repertoire, and residual bias was removed computationally. The paper's processing steps were these. Raw reads were preprocessed for error removal, and CDR3 was defined according to IMGT conventions as running from the conserved cysteine to phenylalanine. Clonality was computed by normalizing Shannon entropy by log2 of the number of productive unique TCRs and subtracting the result from 1. CD4 or CD8 identity of scalp clones was inferred by cross-referencing scalp TCRbeta sequences with sorted blood CD4 and CD8 repertoires. In TCRdb, the immuneACCESS table is reduced to in-frame sequences with V and J assigned. These tables do not hold every clone; where another copy was compared, an unresolved V gene accounts for under half, and the others remain unexplained. Clone size and V and J calls were adopted from that table, with D and trimming inferred from the DNA. The sample has 120,000 or so clones on record, around 60% of them singletons. 4.5% to 6% of the sample goes to the ten largest clones.

In the case of this clone: The specificity of this receptor is unknown. Qualities for individual bases were not recorded, and no much larger clone is one base off.

Broader findings and caveats from the paper: Tofacitinib significantly lowered scalp clonality and the number of expanded CD8+ clones among the top 100 scalp clones. Resident alphabeta T cells in normal human skin are also sequenced, complicating scalp TCR repertoire analysis, unlike mouse skin dominated by gammadelta T cells. Shared TCR sequences between patients were less evident than in mice, which may be partly attributable to HLA diversity in the patient population. During tofacitinib treatment, many expanded lesional clones stuck around in both scalp and blood, and this persistence may partly explain why relapse happens after treatment is stopped. Because the treated cohort was small and included a single nonresponder, larger studies are needed to assess links between baseline CD8+ expansion and response. Higher clonality and more expanded CD8+ clones were observed in lesional scalp than in normal scalp, particularly in alopecia totalis/universalis, a finding suggestive of antigenic drive.

The CDR3, cysteine through phenylalanine, is 16 amino acids long. Left in the record is the CDR3 DNA by itself, 48 bases read in frame from the first base. Relative to germline, V is 0 bases shorter and J is 4 bases shorter, with 14 bases between their ends. CDR1 and CDR2, per the germline V gene, are SGHRS and YFSETQ. This specimen was CD4+ T cells sorted from blood, taken at week 4, from a patient treated with tofacitinib. The sequence was obtained from a human donor with alopecia areata. The chain was built from TRBV5-1 and TRBJ2-1; the D gene identity is not certain. CDR3 sequence: CASSLAEDVPYNEQFF. The nucleotides read TGCGCCAGCAGCTTGGCCGAGGATGTTCCGTACAATGAGCAGTTCTTC. Outside the CDR3, residues come from the reference TRBV5-1 and TRBJ2-1 proteins, so the full variable domain is: KAGVTQTPRYLIKTRGQQVTLSCSPISGHRSVSWYQQTPGQGLQFLFEYFSETQRNKGNFPGRFSGRQFSNSRSEMNVSTLELGDSALYLCASSLAEDVPYNEQFFGPGTRLTVL.